This T cell receptor beta chain was recovered during a study of shared clonotypes between healthy human individuals. Study-wide findings and caveats: The study found approximately 5% of naive CD4 clonotypes shared across four donors.

A word on this clone: The antigen is not known.

All the donors were Caucasian adults who lived in Nashville, Tennessee. Repertoires were generated with immunoSEQ multiplex PCR, while TCRdb's copy carries only in-frame clones and drops some. The sample shows roughly 1.5 million clones, around 98% of them seen only once. Trimming removed 6 bases from V and 5 bases from J; junction bases left unmatched: 8. The CDR3 extends over 14 amino acids. The germline V gene has CDR1 MDHEN and CDR2 SYDVKM. This sequence was found in a man younger than 40 in good health. The material sequenced was naive CD4+ T cells sorted from blood. Subset reported: CD45RA+ positively selected. J is TRBJ1-1 and V is TRBV28; 8 nucleotides line up with TRBD1. CDR3 nucleotides: TGTGCCAGCAGCCAGGACAGGGCTCGTACTGAAGCTTTCTTT. Translating it yields CASSQDRARTEAFF.